The entry that follows covers one T cell receptor beta chain sequence. This record belongs to a study of response to subunit inactivated influenza vaccine. TCRdb ran MiXCR on the RT-PCR reads and lists one entry per CDR3 protein. The sample includes roughly 550,000 distinct CDR3 sequences, around 25% of them seen just once. V was pared by 0 bases and J by 7 bases, with 7 bases of the junction left unmatched. The CDR3 is 16 amino acids. Germline CDR1 LNHNV, CDR2 YYDKDF (reference sequence). This sample was also put to use in a study of T cells expressing NK-cell markers. That investigation notes: Libraries used 5'RACE template switching adding universal primer site and UMIs.

This TCR was sampled from a man between 50 and 59 years old who received an inactivated influenza vaccine. This chain joins TRBV15 and TRBJ2-4; 9 nucleotides match TRBD1. The sequenced sample was CD4+ T cells sorted from PBMCs, obtained 11 to 12 days after vaccination. This chain's CDR3 is CATSRDSTGGSNIQYF. DNA of the CDR3: TGTGCCACCAGCAGAGATTCAACAGGGGGCTCGAACATTCAGTACTTC.